These T cell receptor beta chains were read from a single sample in a study of beta chain features in type 1 diabetes. Only in-frame clones appear in the TCRdb table, and some are missing; sequencing was by immunoSEQ multiplex PCR. The table includes 640,000 or so clones, around 15% detected once. Material for sequencing was naive CD4+ T cells from blood. These receptors were taken from a man younger than 35 with type 1 diabetes. Each CDR3 is given without its conserved first and last residue. Expanded clones are given a class, and other clones once, few, many or no size at all.

v_gene: TRBV9; abundance: few; CDR3aa: ASSVVASVWNEQF
v_gene: TRBV12-5; abundance: few; CDR3aa: ASGLGYSYPGANVLT
v_gene: TRBV4-1; abundance: few; CDR3aa: ASSQEDRGIGDQPQH
v_gene: TRBV4-2; abundance: .; CDR3aa: ASSHGLTYNEQF
v_gene: TRBV27; abundance: few; CDR3aa: ASSPQGQGGTEAF
v_gene: TRBV14; abundance: .; CDR3aa: ASSPFRQGSAGANVLT
v_gene: TRBV2; abundance: .; CDR3aa: ASTILGGSTDTQY
v_gene: TRBV6-5; abundance: few; CDR3aa: ASSLTRTEQY
v_gene: TRBV11-2; abundance: .; CDR3aa: ASSLEETGSYEQY
v_gene: TRBV25-1; abundance: few; CDR3aa: ASSVSGTRNTEAF
v_gene: TRBV2; abundance: .; CDR3aa: ASSGDGPSNQPQH
v_gene: TRBV28; abundance: few; CDR3aa: ASSLVGLFGDTQY
v_gene: TRBV30; abundance: few; CDR3aa: AFTPMDRLMNTEAF
v_gene: TRBV5-1; abundance: .; CDR3aa: ASSSGTLYEQY
v_gene: TRBV9; abundance: few; CDR3aa: ASSENYRDQPQH
v_gene: TRBV7-2; abundance: few; CDR3aa: ASSPRDSNQPQH
v_gene: TRBV18; abundance: few; CDR3aa: ASSPQDRAGNTIY
v_gene: TRBV29-1; abundance: few; CDR3aa: SVSEHNEQF
v_gene: TRBV27; abundance: .; CDR3aa: ASKEVGSYEQY
v_gene: TRBV6-1; abundance: few; CDR3aa: ASVRTGWGGYT
v_gene: TRBV30; abundance: few; CDR3aa: AWSVRGGHYNSPLH
v_gene: TRBV6-5; abundance: .; CDR3aa: ASSSTGIPYNEQF
v_gene: TRBV5-1; abundance: .; CDR3aa: ASSYGRLTDTQY
v_gene: TRBV4-2; abundance: few; CDR3aa: ASSQVSGQYDT
v_gene: TRBV9; abundance: .; CDR3aa: ASSVGTAYYEQY
v_gene: TRBV5-6; abundance: .; CDR3aa: ASSFSGVTDTQY
v_gene: TRBV5-1; abundance: .; CDR3aa: ASSLGGSITEAF
v_gene: TRBV29-1; abundance: few; CDR3aa: SAKHETQY
v_gene: TRBV30; abundance: few; CDR3aa: AWSAGLYNTGELF
v_gene: TRBV27; abundance: .; CDR3aa: ASRRQGGETQY
v_gene: TRBV20-1; abundance: .; CDR3aa: SATDNTEAF
v_gene: TRBV9; abundance: .; CDR3aa: ASSVSGTGGNEKLF
v_gene: TRBV5-1; abundance: .; CDR3aa: ASSSQAGTSGGLYQETQY
v_gene: TRBV30; abundance: .; CDR3aa: AWISRGSRGEAF
v_gene: TRBV25-1; abundance: .; CDR3aa: ASSGDRGFHEQY
v_gene: TRBV28; abundance: few; CDR3aa: ASRSFGGSGNTIY
v_gene: TRBV5-6; abundance: few; CDR3aa: ASSSPGLAGDTQY
v_gene: TRBV19; abundance: few; CDR3aa: ASSVAYNEQF
v_gene: TRBV7-9; abundance: .; CDR3aa: ASSLSNLYEQY
v_gene: TRBV11-2; abundance: .; CDR3aa: ASSLEMIAGNTGELF
v_gene: TRBV5-1; abundance: few; CDR3aa: ASSSNGEQF
v_gene: TRBV7-8; abundance: .; CDR3aa: ASSHQGPQH
v_gene: TRBV29-1; abundance: few; CDR3aa: SVENPASRATEAF
v_gene: TRBV6-5; abundance: .; CDR3aa: ASSYERVTDTQY
v_gene: TRBV6-5; abundance: few; CDR3aa: ASSTQGVWETQY
v_gene: TRBV7-2; abundance: few; CDR3aa: ASSSQTYEQY